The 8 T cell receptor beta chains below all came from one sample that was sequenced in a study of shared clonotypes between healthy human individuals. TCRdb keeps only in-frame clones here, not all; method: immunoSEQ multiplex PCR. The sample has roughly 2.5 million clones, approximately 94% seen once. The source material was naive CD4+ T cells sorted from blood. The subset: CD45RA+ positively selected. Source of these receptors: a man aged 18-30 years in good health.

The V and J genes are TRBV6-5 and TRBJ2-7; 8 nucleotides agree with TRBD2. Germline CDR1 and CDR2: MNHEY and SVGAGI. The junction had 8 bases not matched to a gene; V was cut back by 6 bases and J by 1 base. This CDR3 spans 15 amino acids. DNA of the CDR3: TGTGCCAGCAGAATGGGAACGGGAGGGTCCTACGAGCAGTACTTC. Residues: CASRMGTGGSYEQYF.

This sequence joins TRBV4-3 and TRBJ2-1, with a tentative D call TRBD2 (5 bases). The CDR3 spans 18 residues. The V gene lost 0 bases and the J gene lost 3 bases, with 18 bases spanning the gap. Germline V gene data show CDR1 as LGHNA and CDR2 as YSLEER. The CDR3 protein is CASSQESGTRMYYNEQFF. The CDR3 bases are TGCGCCAGCAGCCAAGAATCAGGAACTAGGATGTACTACAATGAGCAGTTCTTC.

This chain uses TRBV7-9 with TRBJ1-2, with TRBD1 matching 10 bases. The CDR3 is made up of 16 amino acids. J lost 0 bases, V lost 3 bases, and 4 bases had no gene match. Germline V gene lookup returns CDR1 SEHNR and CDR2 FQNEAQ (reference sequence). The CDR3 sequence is CASSLSGTGANYGYTF. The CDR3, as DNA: TGTGCCAGCAGCTTGTCGGGGACAGGGGCTAACTATGGCTACACCTTC.

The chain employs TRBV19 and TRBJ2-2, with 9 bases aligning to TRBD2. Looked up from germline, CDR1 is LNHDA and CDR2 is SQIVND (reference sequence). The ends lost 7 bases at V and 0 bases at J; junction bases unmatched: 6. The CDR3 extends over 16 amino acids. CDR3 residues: CASTEAGGPNTGELFF. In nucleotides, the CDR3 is TGTGCCAGTACCGAGGCGGGAGGGCCGAACACCGGGGAGCTGTTTTTT.

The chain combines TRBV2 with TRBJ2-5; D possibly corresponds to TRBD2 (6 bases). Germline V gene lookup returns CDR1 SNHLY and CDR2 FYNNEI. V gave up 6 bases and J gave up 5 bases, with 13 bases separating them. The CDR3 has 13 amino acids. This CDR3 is CASSTNRGETQYF. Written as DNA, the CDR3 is TGTGCCAGCAGCACCAACCGGGGGGAGACCCAGTACTTC.

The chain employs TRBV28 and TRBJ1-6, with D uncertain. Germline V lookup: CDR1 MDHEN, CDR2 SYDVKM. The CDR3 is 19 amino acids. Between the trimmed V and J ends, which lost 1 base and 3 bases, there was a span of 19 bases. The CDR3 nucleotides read TGTGCCAGCAGTTTATCCCATAACACTCGGCCGGTCTATAATTCACCCCTCCACTTT. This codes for CASSLSHNTRPVYNSPLHF. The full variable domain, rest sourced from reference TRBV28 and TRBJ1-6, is DVKVTQSSRYLVKRTGEKVFLECVQDMDHENMFWYRQDPGLGLRLIYFSYDVKMKEKGDIPEGYSVSREKKERFSLILESASTNQTSMYLCASSLSHNTRPVYNSPLHFGNGTRLTVT.

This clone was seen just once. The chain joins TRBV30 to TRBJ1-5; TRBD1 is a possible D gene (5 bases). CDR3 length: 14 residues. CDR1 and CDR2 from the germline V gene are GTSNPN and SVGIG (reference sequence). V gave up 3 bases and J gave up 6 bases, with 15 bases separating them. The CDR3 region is CAWSPPRAGQPQHF. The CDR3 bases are TGTGCCTGGAGCCCCCCCAGGGCGGGTCAGCCCCAGCATTTT.

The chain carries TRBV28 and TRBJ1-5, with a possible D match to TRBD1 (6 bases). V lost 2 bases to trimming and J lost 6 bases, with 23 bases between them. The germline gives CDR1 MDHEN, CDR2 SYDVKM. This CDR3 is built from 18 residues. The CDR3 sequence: CASSLGGLQGLYGQPQHF. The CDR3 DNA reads TGTGCCAGCAGTTTAGGAGGTTTGCAGGGGCTCTACGGTCAGCCCCAGCATTTT.